This is a list of T cell receptor beta chains from one sample in a study of spatial heterogeneity in lung cancer. Each CDR3 protein gets one entry after TCRdb re-called the 5' RACE reads with MiXCR. This sample has tens of thousands of distinct CDR3 sequences; approximately 3% occur once, and the top ten carry around 28%. The sequenced sample was PBMCs, obtained at surgery. The receptors here all came from a female donor with early-stage non-small cell lung cancer. The CDR3 runs from the conserved cysteine through the conserved F or W. Fields, in order: clone size, V gene, J gene, D gene, CDR3 protein, CDR3 DNA. A D gene is named only where the DNA matches it firmly. The size entry is marked missing in some rows and otherwise reads once, few, many or a size class.

>many|TRBV20-1|TRBJ2-1|-
CSASTPRSGEQFF
TGCAGTGCTAGCACCCCTAGGTCGGGTGAGCAGTTCTTC
>many|TRBV13|TRBJ2-2|-
CASSPMGSGELFF
TGTGCCAGCAGCCCGATGGGATCCGGGGAGCTGTTTTTT
>few|TRBV20-1|TRBJ2-7|-
CSARDLQGEGYEQYF
TGCAGTGCTAGAGATCTACAGGGTGAGGGCTACGAGCAGTACTTC
>few|TRBV7-2|TRBJ2-7|-
CASSRAATSYEQYF
TGTGCCAGCAGCCGAGCGGCGACGTCCTACGAGCAGTACTTC
>many|TRBV21-1|TRBJ2-5|-
CASSKLHRLAKETQYF
TGTGCCAGCAGCAAACTGCATCGCCTAGCGAAAGAGACCCAGTACTTC
>many|TRBV7-3|TRBJ2-1|TRBD2
CASSLYGGGADEQFF
TGTGCCAGCAGCTTATATGGGGGAGGGGCTGATGAGCAGTTCTTC
>few|TRBV7-6|TRBJ2-3|-
CASSFLGGHADTQYF
TGTGCCAGCAGCTTCCTTGGGGGGCACGCAGATACGCAGTATTTT
>many|TRBV5-1|TRBJ2-7|TRBD1
CASSRTRQGYEQYF
TGCGCCAGCAGCCGGACCAGACAGGGCTACGAGCAGTACTTC
>many|TRBV3-1|TRBJ2-5|-
CASSQEYLRAKWTQYF
TGTGCCAGCAGCCAAGAATACCTTAGGGCGAAGTGGACCCAGTACTTC
>many|TRBV29-1|TRBJ2-7|-
CSVEIPRESYEQYF
TGCAGCGTTGAAATACCCAGGGAATCCTACGAGCAGTACTTC
>many|TRBV20-1|TRBJ2-7|TRBD2
CSASRLAREQYF
TGCAGTGCTAGTCGACTAGCACGGGAGCAGTACTTC
>many|TRBV10-2|TRBJ1-4|-
CASSDSPNPRGTTNEKLFF
TGCGCCAGCAGTGACTCGCCAAACCCCAGGGGAACAACTAATGAAAAACTGTTTTTT
>many|TRBV9|TRBJ2-2|-
CASSAGRTNTGELFF
TGTGCCAGCAGCGCGGGACGGACGAACACCGGGGAGCTGTTTTTT
>many|TRBV7-6|TRBJ2-7|-
CASSLGPGGEQYF
TGTGCCAGCAGCTTGGGGCCCGGGGGTGAGCAGTACTTC
>few|TRBV27|TRBJ2-1|TRBD2
CASSFSRLADNEQFF
TGTGCCAGCAGTTTCTCGCGACTAGCGGACAATGAGCAGTTCTTC
>many|TRBV3-1|TRBJ1-1|-
CASSQDVSEAFF
TGTGCCAGCAGCCAAGATGTAAGTGAAGCTTTCTTT
>many|TRBV5-1|TRBJ2-7|TRBD2
CASSLPGTSGNRPYEQYF
TGCGCCAGCAGCTTACCCGGGACTAGCGGGAACCGTCCCTACGAGCAGTACTTC
>-|TRBV30|TRBJ2-1|TRBD2
CAWTPGLAGNEQFF
TGTGCCTGGACTCCGGGACTAGCGGGAAACGAGCAGTTCTTC
>-|TRBV7-9|TRBJ2-7|TRBD2
CASSLEASGRPYEQYF
TGTGCCAGCAGCTTAGAGGCTAGCGGGAGGCCCTACGAGCAGTACTTC
>many|TRBV20-1|TRBJ2-5|-
CSARVGGAETQYF
TGCAGTGCTAGAGTGGGCGGGGCAGAGACCCAGTACTTC
>many|TRBV7-9|TRBJ2-7|TRBD2
CASSLGGLAGARSEQYF
TGTGCCAGCAGCTTGGGGGGACTAGCGGGAGCAAGGAGCGAGCAGTACTTC
>few|TRBV20-1|TRBJ2-7|TRBD2
CSATGLVNEQYF
TGCAGTGCGACGGGACTAGTAAACGAGCAGTACTTC
>many|TRBV27|TRBJ2-7|TRBD2
CASSLSPTVAGAIYEQYF
TGTGCCAGCAGTTTATCGCCCACCGTAGCGGGGGCAATCTACGAGCAGTACTTC
>many|TRBV15|TRBJ1-1|TRBD1
CATSAGTGSTEAFF
TGTGCCACCAGCGCCGGGACAGGGTCCACTGAAGCTTTCTTT
>many|TRBV6-6|TRBJ1-1|-
CASREGRAFF
TGTGCCAGCAGGGAGGGGCGAGCTTTCTTT
>many|TRBV3-1|TRBJ1-1|-
CASSQSTGFNEAFF
TGTGCCAGCAGCCAGTCAACAGGATTTAATGAAGCTTTCTTT
>many|TRBV28|TRBJ2-7|TRBD2
CASRLPGTSGSEQYF
TGTGCCAGCCGTTTACCCGGGACTAGCGGGAGCGAGCAGTACTTC
>-|TRBV28|TRBJ2-1|-
CASSFSSPYNEQFF
TGTGCCAGCAGTTTCTCTTCCCCCTACAATGAGCAGTTCTTC
>many|TRBV9|TRBJ1-6|-
CASSVAGNNSPLHF
TGTGCCAGCAGCGTAGCAGGGAATAATTCACCCCTCCACTTT
>many|TRBV12-3/TRBV12-4|TRBJ1-5|-
CASSLRGGGQPQHF
TGTGCCAGCAGTTTACGGGGGGGAGGTCAGCCCCAGCATTTT
>many|TRBV27|TRBJ2-5|-
CASSFRQETQYF
TGTGCCAGCAGTTTCCGTCAAGAGACCCAGTACTTC